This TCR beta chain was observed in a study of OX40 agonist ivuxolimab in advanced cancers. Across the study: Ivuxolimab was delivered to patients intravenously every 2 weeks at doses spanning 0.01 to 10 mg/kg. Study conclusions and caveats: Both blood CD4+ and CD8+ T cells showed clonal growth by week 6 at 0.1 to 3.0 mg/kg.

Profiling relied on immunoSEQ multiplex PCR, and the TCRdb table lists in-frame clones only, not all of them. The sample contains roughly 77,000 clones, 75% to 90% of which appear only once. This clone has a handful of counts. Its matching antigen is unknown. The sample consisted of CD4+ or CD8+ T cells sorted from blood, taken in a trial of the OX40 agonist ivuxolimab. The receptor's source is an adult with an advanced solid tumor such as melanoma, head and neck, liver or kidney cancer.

CDR3 loop: CASSPALDTGGGYTF. The CDR3 DNA reads as TGTGCCAGCAGCCCGGCCCTAGACACGGGAGGGGGCTACACCTTC. V gene TRBV7-9 combines with J gene TRBJ1-2; no firm D call. This CDR3 has 15 residues. Germline V gene data show CDR1 as SEHNR and CDR2 as FQNEAQ (reference sequence). The germline V and J ends were trimmed by 5 bases and 8 bases, with 21 bases remaining between them.